A single sample is the source of the 9 T cell receptor beta chains below, sequenced in a study of cytomegalovirus exposure and HLA in healthy donors. Using immunoSEQ multiplex PCR, the repertoire was profiled, and TCRdb retains in-frame clones only, with some absent. Here the sample spans some 130,000 clones, around four fifths being singletons. The material sequenced was PBMCs. The receptors shown here come from a young man in good health and CMV-seropositive.

This chain joins TRBV9 and TRBJ2-1; 9 nucleotides align to TRBD2. The junction had 8 bases not matched to a gene; V was cut back by 3 bases and J by 7 bases. The V gene's germline CDR1 is SGDLS and CDR2 YYNGEE. The CDR3 length is 15 residues. The CDR3 DNA sequence: TGTGCCAGCAGCGGTATAGCGGGGGTATTGAATGAGCAGTTCTTC. Translating it yields CASSGIAGVLNEQFF.

J is TRBJ1-2 and V is TRBV7-6; maybe TRBD1 (5 bases). Trimming took off 5 bases at V and 3 bases at J, with 13 bases between the two ends. The CDR3 is 14 amino acids. Germline lookup yields CDR1 SGHVS and CDR2 FNYEAQ. CDR3 in amino acids: CASSPSGAHYGYTF. The CDR3 DNA sequence: TGTGCCAGCAGCCCCAGTGGGGCACACTATGGCTACACCTTC. Filled out from reference TRBV7-6 and TRBJ1-2, the complete variable domain reads GAGVSQSPRYKVTKRGQDVALRCDPISGHVSLYWYRQALGQGPEFLTYFNYEAQQDKSGLPNDRFSAERPEGSISTLTIQRTEQRDSAMYRCASSPSGAHYGYTFGSGTRLTVV.

V and J are TRBV30 and TRBJ2-1; 7 nucleotides agree with TRBD1. Trimming removed 6 bases from V and 2 bases from J; junction bases left unmatched: 7. The CDR3 contains 14 residues. Germline V CDR1 and CDR2: GTSNPN, SVGIG (reference sequence). Written as DNA, the CDR3 is TGTGCCTGTCCCCGAGACAGGGCCTACAATGAGCAGTTCTTC. Translated, it gives CACPRDRAYNEQFF.

V usage is TRBV2 and J usage is TRBJ2-1, with 14 bases matching TRBD2. Germline values: CDR1 SNHLY, CDR2 FYNNEI. V shed 6 bases, J shed 8 bases, and the junction held 6 bases outside the gene matches. The CDR3 is 15 residues long. For the CDR3, the DNA is TGTGCCAGCAGGGCGACTAGCGGGAGGGCCTATGAGCAGTTCTTC. This translates into CASRATSGRAYEQFF.

V usage is TRBV7-9 and J usage is TRBJ1-2; D possibly corresponds to TRBD1 (6 bases). V lost 5 bases to trimming and J lost 6 bases, with 19 bases between them. CDR1 is SEHNR, CDR2 FQNEAQ, per germline (reference sequence). The length of the CDR3 is 15 residues. CDR3 protein: CASSPRGADDHGYTF. The CDR3 region has the DNA TGTGCCAGCAGCCCACGGGGGGCGGATGACCATGGCTACACCTTC.

This chain connects TRBV18 to TRBJ2-3, with TRBD2 matching 7 bases. This CDR3 has 14 residues. Germline values: CDR1 KGHSH, CDR2 LQKENI. V shed 3 bases, J shed 3 bases, and the junction held 3 bases outside the gene matches. DNA of the CDR3: TGTGCCAGCTCACCTTCGGGACTAACAGATACGCAGTATTTT. It encodes CASSPSGLTDTQYF.

The chain uses TRBV9 and TRBJ2-5, with 11 nucleotides matching TRBD2. The J segment lost 1 base and the V segment lost 0 bases, leaving 2 bases of the junction unmatched. Germline loops: CDR1 SGDLS, CDR2 YYNGEE. The length of the CDR3 is 16 residues. This CDR3 reads CASSVGLAGIQETQYF. Here the CDR3 DNA reads TGTGCCAGCAGCGTAGGACTAGCGGGAATCCAAGAGACCCAGTACTTC.

J is TRBJ2-1 and V is TRBV12-5; 12 bases line up with TRBD1. CDR1 LGHNT and CDR2 FRNRAP come from the germline V gene. Losses at the gene ends were 5 bases for V and 7 bases for J; bases not matched to a gene: 15. The CDR3 consists of 18 residues. The chain's CDR3 is CASGPRGAGTGGGNEQFF. The CDR3, as DNA: TGTGCTAGTGGTCCCCGGGGAGCAGGGACAGGGGGCGGGAATGAGCAGTTCTTC.

The chain recombines TRBV18 with TRBJ2-2; a weak D match, TRBD1 (5 bases). The CDR3 covers 17 residues. CDR1 is KGHSH and CDR2 is LQKENI in the germline V gene. The V and J ends lost 3 bases and 5 bases respectively, with 19 bases between them. This chain's CDR3 is CASSPYRNRKSTGELFF. The CDR3 DNA reads as TGTGCCAGCTCACCCTACCGCAACAGGAAATCTACCGGGGAGCTGTTTTTT.